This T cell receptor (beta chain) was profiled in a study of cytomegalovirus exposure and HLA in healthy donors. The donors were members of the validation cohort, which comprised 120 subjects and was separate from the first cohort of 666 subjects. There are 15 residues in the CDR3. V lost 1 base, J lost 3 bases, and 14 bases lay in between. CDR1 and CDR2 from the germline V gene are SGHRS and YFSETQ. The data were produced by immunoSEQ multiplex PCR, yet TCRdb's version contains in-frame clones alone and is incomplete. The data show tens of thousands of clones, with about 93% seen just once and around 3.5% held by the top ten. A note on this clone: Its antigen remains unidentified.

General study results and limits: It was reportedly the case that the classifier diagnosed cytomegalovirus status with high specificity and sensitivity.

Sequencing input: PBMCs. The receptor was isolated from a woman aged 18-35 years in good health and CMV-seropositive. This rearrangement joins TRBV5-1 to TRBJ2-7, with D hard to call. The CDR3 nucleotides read TGCGCCAGCAGCTTGAGCCCTTCCCCGATCTACGAGCAGTACTTC. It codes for CASSLSPSPIYEQYF.